The rows below give T cell receptor beta chains drawn from one sample of a study of cytomegalovirus exposure and HLA in healthy donors. Sequencing used immunoSEQ multiplex PCR; TCRdb keeps in-frame clones, though not all of them. The repertoire holds 120,000 to 150,000 clones, 70% to 80% seen once, with 3% to 4% in the top ten. Input material: PBMCs. The receptors were sampled from a female donor in good health and CMV-seronegative. Each CDR3 is given with its conserved first and last residue. The D gene is left open where the match is weak. Clone size appears in some rows only: once, few, many, or a class for an expanded clone.

d_gene,v_gene,j_gene,len,abundance,CDR3aa,CDR3nt
NA,TRBV10-3,TRBJ2-7,14,NA,CAIRGTGLFTKQYF,TGTGCCATCCGCGGTACAGGACTATTTACGAAGCAGTACTTC
NA,TRBV7-9,TRBJ1-2,14,NA,CASSLGAGLDGYTF,TGTGCCAGCAGCTTAGGCGCAGGGCTAGATGGCTACACCTTC
NA,TRBV6-1,TRBJ1-1,15,few,CASSQNFGSNTEAFF,TGTGCCAGCAGTCAGAACTTCGGGTCGAACACTGAAGCTTTCTTT
TRBD2,TRBV11-2,TRBJ2-7,13,NA,CASSLGTSYSQYF,TGTGCCAGCAGCTTAGGGACTAGCTACTCGCAGTACTTC
TRBD2,TRBV5-1,TRBJ2-3,15,NA,CASSLAGGLADTQYF,TGCGCCAGCAGCTTAGCGGGAGGGTTGGCAGATACGCAGTATTTT
TRBD2,TRBV5-4,TRBJ2-5,15,NA,CASSVRLAAQETQYF,TGTGCCAGCAGCGTACGACTAGCAGCTCAAGAGACCCAGTACTTC
TRBD1,TRBV2,TRBJ2-2,14,NA,CASSDWTGSGELFF,TGTGCCAGCAGTGACTGGACAGGGTCAGGGGAGCTGTTTTTT
NA,TRBV7-9,TRBJ2-2,13,NA,CASSPRVTGELFF,TGTGCCAGCAGCCCACGGGTCACCGGGGAGCTGTTTTTT
NA,TRBV7-8,TRBJ2-3,14,NA,CASSFRRDTDTQYF,TGTGCCAGCAGCTTCCGACGGGACACAGATACGCAGTATTTT
NA,TRBV7-2,TRBJ1-1,10,NA,CASSLALVSF,TGTGCCAGCAGCTTAGCTCTGGTGAGCTTT
NA,TRBV14,TRBJ1-2,14,NA,CASRREGSGYGYTF,TGTGCCAGCAGGAGAGAAGGGAGTGGCTATGGCTACACCTTC
TRBD1,TRBV6-1,TRBJ1-1,14,NA,CASSKGQGFTEAFF,TGTGCCAGCTCAAAGGGACAGGGGTTCACTGAAGCTTTCTTT
NA,TRBV27,TRBJ1-5,13,NA,CASSLMGGQPQHF,TGTGCCAGCAGTTTAATGGGGGGTCAGCCCCAGCATTTT
NA,TRBV6-1,TRBJ1-5,13,once,CASSWGRIQPQHF,TGTGCCAGCAGCTGGGGGCGCATTCAGCCCCAGCATTTT
NA,TRBV29-1,TRBJ2-7,10,NA,CSGGDYEQYF,TGCAGCGGCGGGGACTACGAGCAGTACTTC
NA,TRBV7-3,TRBJ2-1,14,NA,CASSLSSREDEQFF,TGTGCCAGCAGCTTATCTTCCAGGGAAGATGAGCAGTTCTTC
NA,TRBV2,TRBJ2-7,15,NA,CATREGTASWYEQYF,TGTGCCACCAGGGAGGGGACAGCGAGCTGGTACGAGCAGTACTTC
TRBD1,TRBV29-1,TRBJ1-2,14,NA,CSVEVRQGIYGYTF,TGCAGCGTTGAAGTACGACAGGGGATCTATGGCTACACCTTC